Listed below are T cell receptor beta chains from one sample, sequenced in a study of T-cell reconstitution after alpha-beta-depleted transplantation in children. From the PCR reads, TCRdb called clonotypes with MiXCR, one entry per CDR3 protein. The repertoire holds some 520,000 distinct CDR3 sequences, with over 25% as singletons. This specimen consisted of PBMCs from the stem cell graft donor, obtained from the stem cell graft. These receptors were taken from a human donor who donated a stem cell graft to a child with aplastic anemia. CDR3s include the opening cysteine and the closing phenylalanine or tryptophan.

TRBJ2-6 | TRBV4-3 | CASSQESGANVLTF
TRBJ2-5 | TRBV20-1 | CSAQRAGPQETQYF
TRBJ1-2 | TRBV5-6 | CASSSGTEVGYTF
TRBJ1-1 | TRBV27 | CASSSGQGENTEAFF
TRBJ2-7 | TRBV7-9 | CASSLGFGSSHEQYF
TRBJ2-7 | TRBV7-2 | CASSSGLAGSFSYEQYF
TRBJ1-4 | TRBV12-3/TRBV12-4 | CASSLLRATNEKLFF
TRBJ2-7 | TRBV5-1 | CASTPPGLVGEQYF
TRBJ2-1 | TRBV4-3 | CASSQDSGYNEQFF
TRBJ2-3 | TRBV5-1 | CASSLGQGTSTDTQYF
TRBJ2-1 | TRBV12-3/TRBV12-4 | CASSPGREYNEQFF
TRBJ2-1 | TRBV5-1 | CASSRGDQLSRHEQFF
TRBJ2-1 | TRBV6-2/TRBV6-3 | CASSRSGSFPGNEQFF
TRBJ1-1 | TRBV9 | CASSVRGELGTEAFF
TRBJ1-6 | TRBV20-1 | CSATLGTGGNSPLHF
TRBJ2-1 | TRBV20-1 | CSALIGLAVQFF
TRBJ2-1 | TRBV9 | CASSVGSSSGYNEQFF
TRBJ2-2 | TRBV7-2 | CASSFSQRTGELFF
TRBJ1-4 | TRBV5-1 | CASSLAGQGEKLFF
TRBJ2-1 | TRBV6-2/TRBV6-3 | CASSYEAASYNEQFF
TRBJ2-5 | TRBV6-1 | CASSPGIRETQYF
TRBJ1-1 | TRBV7-2 | CASSAAGTGDTEAFF
TRBJ2-1 | TRBV7-2 | CASSSAGGEQFF
TRBJ1-5 | TRBV12-3/TRBV12-4 | CASSFPPWEPQHF
TRBJ1-1 | TRBV15 | CATSRDRGRGNTEAFF
TRBJ1-6 | TRBV12-3/TRBV12-4 | CASSPPGRGPSSPLHF
TRBJ2-1 | TRBV12-3/TRBV12-4 | CASSLRELGKNEQFF
TRBJ2-1 | TRBV10-3 | CAISETAEQFF
TRBJ2-1 | TRBV5-1 | CASSAGQGVYNEQFF
TRBJ1-5 | TRBV12-3/TRBV12-4 | CASSFRGLGEPQHF
TRBJ2-3 | TRBV19 | CASSYGIFGTDTQYF
TRBJ1-3 | TRBV30 | CAWTGVLYSGNTIYF
TRBJ2-5 | TRBV9 | CASSAMRTSGETQYF
TRBJ1-1 | TRBV6-2/TRBV6-3 | CASGPGVTGTEAFF
TRBJ2-1 | TRBV12-3/TRBV12-4 | CASTESLAGGGDEQFF
TRBJ2-1 | TRBV3-1 | CASSQVGQVEQFF
TRBJ2-1 | TRBV6-5 | CASSYGRGDWDEQFF